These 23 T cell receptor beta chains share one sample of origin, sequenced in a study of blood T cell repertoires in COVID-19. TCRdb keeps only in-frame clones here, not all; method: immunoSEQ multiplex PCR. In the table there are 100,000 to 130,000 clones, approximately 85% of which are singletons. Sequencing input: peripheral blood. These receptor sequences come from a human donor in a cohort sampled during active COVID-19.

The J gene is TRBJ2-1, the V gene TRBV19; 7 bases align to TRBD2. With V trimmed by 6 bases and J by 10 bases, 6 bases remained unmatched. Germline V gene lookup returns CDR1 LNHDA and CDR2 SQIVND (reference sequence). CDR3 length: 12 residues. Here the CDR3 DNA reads TGTGCCAGTAGCCTCAGCGGGGCGGAGCAGTTCTTC. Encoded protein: CASSLSGAEQFF.

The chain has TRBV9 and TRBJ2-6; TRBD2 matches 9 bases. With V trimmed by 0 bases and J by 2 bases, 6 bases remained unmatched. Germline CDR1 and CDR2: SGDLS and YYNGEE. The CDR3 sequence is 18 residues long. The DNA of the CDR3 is TGTGCCAGCAGCGTAGCGCTAGCGGGACCCACTGGGGCCAACGTCCTGACTTTC. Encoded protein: CASSVALAGPTGANVLTF. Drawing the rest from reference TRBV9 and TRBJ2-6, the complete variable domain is DSGVTQTPKHLITATGQRVTLRCSPRSGDLSVYWYQQSLDQGLQFLIQYYNGEERAKGNILERFSAQQFPDLHSELNLSSLELGDSALYFCASSVALAGPTGANVLTFGAGSRLTVL.

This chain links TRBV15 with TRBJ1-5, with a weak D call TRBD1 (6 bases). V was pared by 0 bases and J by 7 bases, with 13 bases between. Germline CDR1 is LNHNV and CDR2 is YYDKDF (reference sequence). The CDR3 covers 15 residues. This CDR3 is CATSRDRPGTQPQHF. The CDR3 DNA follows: TGTGCCACCAGCAGAGATCGGCCAGGGACACAGCCCCAGCATTTT.

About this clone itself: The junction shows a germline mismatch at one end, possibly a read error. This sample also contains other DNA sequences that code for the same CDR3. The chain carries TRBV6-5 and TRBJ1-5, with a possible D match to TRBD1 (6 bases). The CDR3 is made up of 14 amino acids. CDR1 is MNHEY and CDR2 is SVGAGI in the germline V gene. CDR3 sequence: CASSRTGSNQPQHF. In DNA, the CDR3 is TGTGCCAGCAGTCGAACAGGGAGCAATCAACCCCAGCATTTT.

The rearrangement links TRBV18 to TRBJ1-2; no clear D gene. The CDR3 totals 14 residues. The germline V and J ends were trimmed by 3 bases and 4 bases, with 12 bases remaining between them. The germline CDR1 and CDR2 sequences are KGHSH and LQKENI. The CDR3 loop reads CASSPPGGFYGYTF. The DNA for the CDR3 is TGTGCCAGCTCACCCCCCGGCGGGTTCTATGGCTACACCTTC.

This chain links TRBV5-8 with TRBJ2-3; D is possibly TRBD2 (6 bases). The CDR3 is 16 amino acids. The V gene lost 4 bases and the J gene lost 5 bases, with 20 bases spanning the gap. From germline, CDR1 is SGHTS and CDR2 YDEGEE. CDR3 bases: TGTGCCAGCAGCCCCCTAATTGGGACTTTCGGAGATACGCAGTATTTT. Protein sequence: CASSPLIGTFGDTQYF.

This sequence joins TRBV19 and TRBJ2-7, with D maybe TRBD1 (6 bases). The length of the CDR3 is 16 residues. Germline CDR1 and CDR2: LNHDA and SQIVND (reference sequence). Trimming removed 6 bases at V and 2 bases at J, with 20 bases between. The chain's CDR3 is CASSQQGVGLTYEQYF. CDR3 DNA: TGTGCCAGTAGCCAACAGGGAGTAGGCCTTACCTACGAGCAGTACTTC. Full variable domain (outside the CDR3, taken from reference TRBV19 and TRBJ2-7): DGGITQSPKYLFRKEGQNVTLSCEQNLNHDAMYWYRQDPGQGLRLIYYSQIVNDFQKGDIAEGYSVSREKKESFPLTVTSAQKNPTAFYLCASSQQGVGLTYEQYFGPGTRLTVT.

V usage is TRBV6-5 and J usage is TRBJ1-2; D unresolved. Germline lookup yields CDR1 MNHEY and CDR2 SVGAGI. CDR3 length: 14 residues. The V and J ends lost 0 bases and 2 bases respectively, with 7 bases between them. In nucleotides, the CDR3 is TGTGCCAGCAGTTACTCGGGCGGGAACTATGGCTACACCTTC. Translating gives CASSYSGGNYGYTF.

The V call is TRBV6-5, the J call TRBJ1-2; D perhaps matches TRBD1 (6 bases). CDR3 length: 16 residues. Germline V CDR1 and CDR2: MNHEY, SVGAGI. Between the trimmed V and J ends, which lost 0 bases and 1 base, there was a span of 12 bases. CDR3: CASSYSRTAINYGYTF. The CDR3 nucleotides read TGTGCCAGCAGTTACTCTCGGACAGCCATTAACTATGGCTACACCTTC.

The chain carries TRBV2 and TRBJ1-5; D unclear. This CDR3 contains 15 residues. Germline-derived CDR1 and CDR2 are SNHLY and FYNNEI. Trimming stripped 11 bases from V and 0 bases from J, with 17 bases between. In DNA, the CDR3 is TGTGCCTCCCGCGGAGGAGACTATAGCAATCAGCCCCAGCATTTT. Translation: CASRGGDYSNQPQHF.

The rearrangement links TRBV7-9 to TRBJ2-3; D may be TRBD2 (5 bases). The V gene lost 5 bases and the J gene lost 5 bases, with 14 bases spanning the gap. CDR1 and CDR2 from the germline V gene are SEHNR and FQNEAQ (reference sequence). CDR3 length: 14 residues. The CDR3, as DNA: TGTGCCAGCAGCCCCGGACTGGGGAGAGATACGCAGTATTTT. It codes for CASSPGLGRDTQYF.

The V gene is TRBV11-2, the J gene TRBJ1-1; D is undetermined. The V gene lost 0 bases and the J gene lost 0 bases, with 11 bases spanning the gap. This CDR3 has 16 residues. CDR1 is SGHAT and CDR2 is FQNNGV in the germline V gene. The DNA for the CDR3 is TGTGCCAGCAGCTTAGACCCCAGGAGGATGAACACTGAAGCTTTCTTT. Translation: CASSLDPRRMNTEAFF.

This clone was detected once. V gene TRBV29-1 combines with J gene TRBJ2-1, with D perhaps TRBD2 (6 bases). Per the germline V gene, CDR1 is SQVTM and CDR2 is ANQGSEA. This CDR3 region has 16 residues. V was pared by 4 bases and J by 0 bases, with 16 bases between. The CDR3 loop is CSVADSYGSSYNEQFF. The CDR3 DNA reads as TGCAGCGTTGCCGACTCTTACGGGAGCTCCTACAATGAGCAGTTCTTC.

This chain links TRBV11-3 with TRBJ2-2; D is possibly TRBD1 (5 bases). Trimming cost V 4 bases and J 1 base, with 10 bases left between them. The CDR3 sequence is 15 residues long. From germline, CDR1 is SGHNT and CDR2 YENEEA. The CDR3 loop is CASSSPGQNTGELFF. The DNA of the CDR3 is TGTGCCAGCAGCTCGCCCGGACAGAACACCGGGGAGCTGTTTTTT.

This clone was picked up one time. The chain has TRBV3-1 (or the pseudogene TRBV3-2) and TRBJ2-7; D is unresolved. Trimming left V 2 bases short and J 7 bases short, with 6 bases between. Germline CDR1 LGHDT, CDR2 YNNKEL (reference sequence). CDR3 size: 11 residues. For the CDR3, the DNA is TGTGCCAGCAGCCAATACTCAGAGCAGTACTTC. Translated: CASSQYSEQYF.

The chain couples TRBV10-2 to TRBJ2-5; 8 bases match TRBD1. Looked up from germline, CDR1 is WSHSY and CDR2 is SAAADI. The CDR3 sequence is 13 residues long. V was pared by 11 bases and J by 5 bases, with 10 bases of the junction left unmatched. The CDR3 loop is CAAQRTGRETQYF. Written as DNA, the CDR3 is TGCGCCGCGCAGCGGACAGGGCGGGAGACCCAGTACTTC.

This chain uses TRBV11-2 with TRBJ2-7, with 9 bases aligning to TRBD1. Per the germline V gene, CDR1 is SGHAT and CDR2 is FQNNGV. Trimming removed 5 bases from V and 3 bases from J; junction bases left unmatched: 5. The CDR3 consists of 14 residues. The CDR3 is CASSTGTGIYEQYF. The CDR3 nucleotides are TGTGCCAGCAGCACCGGGACAGGGATCTACGAGCAGTACTTC. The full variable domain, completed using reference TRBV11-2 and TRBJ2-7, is EAGVAQSPRYKIIEKRQSVAFWCNPISGHATLYWYQQILGQGPKLLIQFQNNGVVDDSQLPKDRFSAERLKGVDSTLKIQPAKLEDSAVYLCASSTGTGIYEQYFGPGTRLTVT.

CDR3 DNA sequence: TGTGCCAGCAGCTTGCCAGGGGATAGGGGCTACACCTTC. It encodes CASSLPGDRGYTF. This chain connects TRBV5-4 to TRBJ1-2; D is perhaps TRBD1 (6 bases). In germline, CDR1 is SGHNT, CDR2 YYREEE (reference sequence). Deletions cut 1 base from V and 8 bases from J, with 12 bases between. This CDR3 is built from 13 residues.

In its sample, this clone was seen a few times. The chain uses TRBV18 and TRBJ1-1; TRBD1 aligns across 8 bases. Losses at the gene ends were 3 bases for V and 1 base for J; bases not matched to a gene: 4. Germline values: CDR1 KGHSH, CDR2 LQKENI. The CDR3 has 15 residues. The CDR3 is CASSPLTGANTEAFF. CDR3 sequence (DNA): TGTGCCAGCTCACCTTTGACAGGGGCGAACACTGAAGCTTTCTTT.

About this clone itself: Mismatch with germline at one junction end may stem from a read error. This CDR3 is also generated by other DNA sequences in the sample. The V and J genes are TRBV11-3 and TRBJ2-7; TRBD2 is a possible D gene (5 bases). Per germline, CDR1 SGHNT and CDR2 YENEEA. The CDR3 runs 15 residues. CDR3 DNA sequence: TGCGCCAGCCGCCCTAGTAGAACTAGACACTACGAGCAGTACTTC. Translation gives CASRPSRTRHYEQYF.

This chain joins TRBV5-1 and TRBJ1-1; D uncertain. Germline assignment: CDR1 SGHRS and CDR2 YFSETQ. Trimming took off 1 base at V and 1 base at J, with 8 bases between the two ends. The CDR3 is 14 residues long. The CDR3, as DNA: TGCGCCAGCAGCTTGATAGTCGGGAACACTGAAGCTTTCTTT. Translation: CASSLIVGNTEAFF.

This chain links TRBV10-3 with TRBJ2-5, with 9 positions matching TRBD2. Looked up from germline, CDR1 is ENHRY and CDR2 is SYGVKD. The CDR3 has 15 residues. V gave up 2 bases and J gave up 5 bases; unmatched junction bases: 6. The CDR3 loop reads CAISEGLAGVETQYF. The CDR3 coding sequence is TGTGCCATCAGTGAGGGATTAGCGGGGGTGGAGACCCAGTACTTC.

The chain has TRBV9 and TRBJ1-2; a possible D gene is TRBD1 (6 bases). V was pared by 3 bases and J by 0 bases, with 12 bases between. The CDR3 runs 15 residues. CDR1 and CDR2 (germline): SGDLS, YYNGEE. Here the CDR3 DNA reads TGTGCCAGCAGCGGACGGGACACCACTAACTATGGCTACACCTTC. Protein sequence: CASSGRDTTNYGYTF.